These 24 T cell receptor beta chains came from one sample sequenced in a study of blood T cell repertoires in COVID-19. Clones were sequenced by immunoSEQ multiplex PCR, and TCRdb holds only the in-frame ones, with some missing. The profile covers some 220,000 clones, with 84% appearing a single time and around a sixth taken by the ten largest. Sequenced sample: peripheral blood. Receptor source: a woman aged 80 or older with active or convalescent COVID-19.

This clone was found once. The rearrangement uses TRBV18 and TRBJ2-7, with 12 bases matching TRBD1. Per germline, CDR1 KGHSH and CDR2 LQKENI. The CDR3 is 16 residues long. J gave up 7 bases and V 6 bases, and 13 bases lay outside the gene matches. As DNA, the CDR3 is TGTGCCAGCTCGCCTCCCGGGGACAGGGGGCGTCGAGAGCAGTACTTC. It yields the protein CASSPPGDRGRREQYF.

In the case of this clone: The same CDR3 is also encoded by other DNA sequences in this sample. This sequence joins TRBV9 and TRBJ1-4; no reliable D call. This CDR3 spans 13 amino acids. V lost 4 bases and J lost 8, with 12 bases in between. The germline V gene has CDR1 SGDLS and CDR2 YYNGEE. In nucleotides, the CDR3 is TGTGCCAGCAGCCCTGAAGCTTCGGAAAAACTGTTTTTT. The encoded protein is CASSPEASEKLFF.

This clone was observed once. The CDR3 spells CASSLNLWQGRYEQYF. CDR3 DNA sequence: TGTGCCAGCAGCTTGAATTTATGGCAGGGGCGCTACGAGCAGTACTTC. The chain links TRBV5-5 to TRBJ2-7; D is perhaps TRBD1 (6 bases). Germline V gives CDR1 SGHKS, CDR2 YYEKEE (reference sequence). The CDR3 runs 16 residues. Trimming left V 1 base short and J 3 bases short, with 17 bases between. Drawing the rest from reference TRBV5-5 and TRBJ2-7, the complete variable domain is DAGVTQSPTHLIKTRGQQVTLRCSPISGHKSVSWYQQVLGQGPQFIFQYYEKEERGRGNFPDRFSARQFPNYSSELNVNALLLGDSALYLCASSLNLWQGRYEQYFGPGTRLTVT.

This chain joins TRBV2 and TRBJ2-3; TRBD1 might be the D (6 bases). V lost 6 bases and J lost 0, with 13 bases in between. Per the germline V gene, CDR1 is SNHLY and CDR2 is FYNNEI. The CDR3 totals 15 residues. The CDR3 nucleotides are TGTGCCAGCAGACCGACAGGTTCAAGCACAGATACGCAGTATTTT. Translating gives CASRPTGSSTDTQYF. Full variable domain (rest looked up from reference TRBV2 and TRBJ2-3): EPEVTQTPSHQVTQMGQEVILRCVPISNHLYFYWYRQILGQKVEFLVSFYNNEISEKSEIFDDQFSVERPDGSNFTLKIRSTKLEDSAMYFCASRPTGSSTDTQYFGPGTRLTVL.

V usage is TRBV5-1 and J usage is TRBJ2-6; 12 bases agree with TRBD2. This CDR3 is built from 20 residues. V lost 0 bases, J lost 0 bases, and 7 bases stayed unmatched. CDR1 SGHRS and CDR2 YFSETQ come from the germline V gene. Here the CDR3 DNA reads TGCGCCAGCAGCTTGGTTCCCCTAGCGGGAGGGCCCTCTGGGGCCAACGTCCTGACTTTC. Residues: CASSLVPLAGGPSGANVLTF.

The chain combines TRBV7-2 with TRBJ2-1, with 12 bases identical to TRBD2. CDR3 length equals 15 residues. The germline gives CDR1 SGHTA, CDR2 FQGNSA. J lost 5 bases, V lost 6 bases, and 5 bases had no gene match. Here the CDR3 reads CASRAGLAGNNEQFF. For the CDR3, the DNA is TGTGCCAGCAGGGCCGGACTAGCGGGGAACAATGAGCAGTTCTTC.

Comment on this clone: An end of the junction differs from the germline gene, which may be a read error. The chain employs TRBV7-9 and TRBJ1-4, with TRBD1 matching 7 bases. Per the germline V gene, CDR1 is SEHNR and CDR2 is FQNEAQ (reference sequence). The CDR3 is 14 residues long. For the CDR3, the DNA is TGTGCCAGCAGCTTAGAGGCGATTGTAGGGACAGAAGATTTT. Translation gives CASSLEAIVGTEDF.

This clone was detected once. In nucleotides, the CDR3 is TGTGCCAGCAGCTTAAATCGGGGGGGCCCGGATACGCAGTATTTT. Residues: CASSLNRGGPDTQYF. This sequence joins TRBV7-3 and TRBJ2-3, with 8 nucleotides matching TRBD2. From germline, CDR1 is SGHTA and CDR2 FQGTGA. J gave up 6 bases and V 1 base, and 6 bases lay outside the gene matches. The CDR3 runs to 15 residues.

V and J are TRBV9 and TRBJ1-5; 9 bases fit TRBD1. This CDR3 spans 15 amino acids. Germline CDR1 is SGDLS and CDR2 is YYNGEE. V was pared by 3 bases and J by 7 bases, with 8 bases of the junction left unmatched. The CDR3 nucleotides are TGTGCCAGCAGCGCGGGACAGGGCGGACTACAGCCCCAGCATTTT. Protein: CASSAGQGGLQPQHF. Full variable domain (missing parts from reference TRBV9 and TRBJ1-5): DSGVTQTPKHLITATGQRVTLRCSPRSGDLSVYWYQQSLDQGLQFLIQYYNGEERAKGNILERFSAQQFPDLHSELNLSSLELGDSALYFCASSAGQGGLQPQHFGDGTRLSIL.

The CDR3: CASSLYKNTGELFF. CDR3 sequence (DNA): TGTGCCAGCAGCTTATATAAAAACACCGGGGAGCTGTTTTTT. This chain connects TRBV7-2 to TRBJ2-2; D is ambiguous. Trimming shortened V by 2 bases and J by 2 bases, and 6 bases separated the two germline ends. The CDR3 has 14 amino acids. The V gene's germline CDR1 is SGHTA and CDR2 FQGNSA.

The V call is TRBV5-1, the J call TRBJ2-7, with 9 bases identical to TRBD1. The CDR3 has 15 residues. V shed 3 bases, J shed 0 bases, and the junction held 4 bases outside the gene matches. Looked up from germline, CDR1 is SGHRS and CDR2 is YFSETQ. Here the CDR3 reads CASSWTGDSSYEQYF. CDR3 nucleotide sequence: TGCGCCAGCAGCTGGACAGGGGATAGCTCCTACGAGCAGTACTTC.

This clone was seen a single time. In DNA, the CDR3 is TGTGCCAGCAGCAGGACAGCCACAGATACGCAGTATTTT. Translated, it gives CASSRTATDTQYF. The J gene is TRBJ2-3, the V gene TRBV5-6; D perhaps matches TRBD1 (6 bases). This CDR3 region has 13 residues. Deletions cut 4 bases from V and 2 bases from J, with 8 bases between. CDR1 is SGHDT and CDR2 is YYEEEE in the germline V gene.

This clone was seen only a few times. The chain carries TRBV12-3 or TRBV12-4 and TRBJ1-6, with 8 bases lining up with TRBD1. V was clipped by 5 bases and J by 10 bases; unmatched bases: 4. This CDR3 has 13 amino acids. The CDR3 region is CASSGQGGSPLHF. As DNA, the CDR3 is TGTGCCAGCAGTGGACAGGGAGGGTCACCCCTCCACTTT.

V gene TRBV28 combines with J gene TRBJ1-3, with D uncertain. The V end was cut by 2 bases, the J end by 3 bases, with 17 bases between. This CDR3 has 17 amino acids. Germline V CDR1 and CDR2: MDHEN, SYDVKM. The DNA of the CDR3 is TGTGCCAGCAGTTTACCTGGATCCGGGTTCGGTGGAAACACCATATATTTT. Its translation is CASSLPGSGFGGNTIYF.

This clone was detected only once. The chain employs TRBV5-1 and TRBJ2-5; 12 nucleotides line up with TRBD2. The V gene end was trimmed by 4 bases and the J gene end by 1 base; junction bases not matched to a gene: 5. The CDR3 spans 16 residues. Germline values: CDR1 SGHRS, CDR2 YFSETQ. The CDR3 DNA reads TGCGCCAGCAGCATAGGACTAGCGGGGTTCCAAGAGACCCAGTACTTC. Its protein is CASSIGLAGFQETQYF.

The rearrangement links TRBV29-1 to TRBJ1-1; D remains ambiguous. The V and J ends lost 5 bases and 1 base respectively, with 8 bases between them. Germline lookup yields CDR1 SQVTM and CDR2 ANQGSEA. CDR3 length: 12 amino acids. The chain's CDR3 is CSVTRPNTEAFF. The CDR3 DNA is TGCAGCGTTACCAGGCCGAACACTGAAGCTTTCTTT. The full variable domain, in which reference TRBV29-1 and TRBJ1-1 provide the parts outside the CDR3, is SAVISQKPSRDICQRGTSLTIQCQVDSQVTMMFWYRQQPGQSLTLIATANQGSEATYESGFVIDKFPISRPNLTFSTLTVSNMSPEDSSIYLCSVTRPNTEAFFGQGTRLTVV.

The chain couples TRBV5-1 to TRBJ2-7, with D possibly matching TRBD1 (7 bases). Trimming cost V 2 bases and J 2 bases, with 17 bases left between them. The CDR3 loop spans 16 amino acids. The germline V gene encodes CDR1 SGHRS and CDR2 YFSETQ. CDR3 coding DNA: TGCGCCAGCAGCTTAACTTTGGCAGGGGGGACCTACGAGCAGTACTTC. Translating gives CASSLTLAGGTYEQYF.

The CDR3 loop reads CASSRRTTSGGAIETQYF. The CDR3 nucleotides read TGTGCCAGCAGCCGTAGGACGACTAGCGGGGGGGCTATCGAGACCCAGTACTTC. The chain joins TRBV13 to TRBJ2-5; 14 nucleotides line up with TRBD2. V lost 5 bases, J lost 5 bases, and 13 bases stayed unmatched. CDR1 is PRHDT and CDR2 is FYEKMQ in the germline V gene (reference sequence). This CDR3 region has 18 residues.

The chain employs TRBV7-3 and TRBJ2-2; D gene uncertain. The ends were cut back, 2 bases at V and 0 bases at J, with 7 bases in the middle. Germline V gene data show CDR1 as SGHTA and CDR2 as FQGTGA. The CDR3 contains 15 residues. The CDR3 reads CASSLGQTNTGELFF. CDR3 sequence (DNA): TGTGCCAGCAGCTTAGGCCAGACGAACACCGGGGAGCTGTTTTTT. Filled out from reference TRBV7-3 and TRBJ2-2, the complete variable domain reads GAGVSQTPSNKVTEKGKYVELRCDPISGHTALYWYRQSLGQGPEFLIYFQGTGAADDSGLPNDRFFAVRPEGSVSTLKIQRTERGDSAVYLCASSLGQTNTGELFFGEGSRLTVL.

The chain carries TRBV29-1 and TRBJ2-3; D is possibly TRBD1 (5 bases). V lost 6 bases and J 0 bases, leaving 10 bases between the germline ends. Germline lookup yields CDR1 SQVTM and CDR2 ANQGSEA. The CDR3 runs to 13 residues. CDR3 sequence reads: CSVSGASTDTQYF. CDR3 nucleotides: TGCAGCGTGTCTGGGGCGAGCACAGATACGCAGTATTTT.

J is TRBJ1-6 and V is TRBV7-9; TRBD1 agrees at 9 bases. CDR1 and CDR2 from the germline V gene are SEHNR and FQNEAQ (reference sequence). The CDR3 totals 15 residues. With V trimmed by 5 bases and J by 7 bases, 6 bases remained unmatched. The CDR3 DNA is TGTGCCAGCAGCCGAGGGACAGGGACGAATTCACCCCTCCACTTT. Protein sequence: CASSRGTGTNSPLHF.

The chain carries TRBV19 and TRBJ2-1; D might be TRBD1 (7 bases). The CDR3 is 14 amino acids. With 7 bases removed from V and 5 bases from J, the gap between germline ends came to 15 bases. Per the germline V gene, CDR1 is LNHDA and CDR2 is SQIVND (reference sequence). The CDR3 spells CASIARGVDNEQFF. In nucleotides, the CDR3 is TGTGCCAGTATAGCCAGGGGGGTTGACAATGAGCAGTTCTTC.

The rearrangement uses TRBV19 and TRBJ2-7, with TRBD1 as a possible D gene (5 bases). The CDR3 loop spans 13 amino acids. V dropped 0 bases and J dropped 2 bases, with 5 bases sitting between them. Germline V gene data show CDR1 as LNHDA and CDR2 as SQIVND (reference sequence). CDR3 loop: CASSIDRAYEQYF. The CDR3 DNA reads TGTGCCAGTAGTATAGACAGGGCCTACGAGCAGTACTTC.

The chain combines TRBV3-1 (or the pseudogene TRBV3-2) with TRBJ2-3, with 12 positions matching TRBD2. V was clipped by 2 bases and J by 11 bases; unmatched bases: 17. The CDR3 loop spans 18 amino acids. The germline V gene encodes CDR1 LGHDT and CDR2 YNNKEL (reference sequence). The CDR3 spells CASSQLPPLAGGPPGQYF. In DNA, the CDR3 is TGTGCCAGCAGCCAACTCCCGCCACTAGCGGGGGGCCCTCCCGGGCAGTATTTT.